Listed below are T cell receptor beta chains from one sample, sequenced in a study of control samples from healthy donors and cancer patients. Generated by immunoSEQ multiplex PCR, the TCRdb table keeps only in-frame clones and is missing some. The sample contains some 150,000 clones, about 89% of which appear only once. The sequenced material came from blood. Receptors were obtained from a man between 18 and 35 years old in good health. Each CDR3 is given with its conserved first and last residue. A D gene is named only where the DNA matches it firmly. Rows give clone size only sometimes, using once, few, many, or a class for an expanded clone.

d_gene	v_gene	j_gene	abundance	CDR3aa
.	TRBV10-3	TRBJ1-5	.	CAISRTGPLSNQPQHF
TRBD1	TRBV29-1	TRBJ2-6	.	CSVGTGLTSGANVLTF
.	TRBV12-3/TRBV12-4	TRBJ2-3	.	CASRPTGRNTQYF
TRBD1	TRBV25-1	TRBJ1-1	few	CASSGTGRGTEAFF
TRBD1	TRBV11-2	TRBJ2-1	.	CASSSSTGGNEQFF
.	TRBV7-3	TRBJ2-2	.	CASSQLRGDTGELFF
TRBD1	TRBV4-3	TRBJ2-7	.	CASSQSLDRGLGEQYF
.	TRBV19	TRBJ1-3	.	CASSTPYEFRNTIYF
.	TRBV6-2/TRBV6-3	TRBJ1-1	few	CASSQQGWNTEAFF
.	TRBV27	TRBJ1-4	.	CASRTSLSQFPVNEKLFF
.	TRBV5-6	TRBJ2-7	.	CASSSQTYEQYF
.	TRBV19	TRBJ1-5	.	CASSRGRNQPQHF
TRBD2	TRBV2	TRBJ2-3	.	CASKAAGGPDTQYF
TRBD1	TRBV28	TRBJ1-2	.	CASSPGQENYGYTF
TRBD2	TRBV2	TRBJ2-3	.	CASSWASGWIGTDTQYF
.	TRBV5-4	TRBJ1-1	.	CASSLDQRSTEAFF
.	TRBV21-1	TRBJ1-1	.	CASSKADEVGGTEAFF
TRBD2	TRBV15	TRBJ2-1	.	CATSRAGTSPNNEQFF
.	TRBV7-9	TRBJ2-7	.	CASSLVGAIYEQYF
TRBD1	TRBV7-9	TRBJ1-5	.	CASSLATFFLGTGHQPQHF
.	TRBV6-5	TRBJ2-5	.	CASTWGRRETQYF
TRBD1	TRBV28	TRBJ1-2	.	CASRQTGGSYGYTF
.	TRBV9	TRBJ2-1	few	CASSRTLGDEQFF
.	TRBV19	TRBJ1-1	.	CASRISGGMNTEAFF
.	TRBV2	TRBJ1-1	.	CASRAAMGTELREAFF
.	TRBV4-1	TRBJ2-7	.	CASSQDKKYEQYF
.	TRBV5-5	TRBJ1-6	.	CASRGGLEVNSPLYF
.	TRBV4-1	TRBJ1-5	.	CASTEDDGGPPYKPQHF
.	TRBV29-1	TRBJ1-2	.	CSVEKQTYGYTF
.	TRBV10-3	TRBJ2-7	.	CAISLTGTAGTGEQYF
TRBD1	TRBV2	TRBJ1-5	.	CASSRYRGSSSNQPQHF
.	TRBV5-1	TRBJ2-5	.	CASSLVGGLETQYF
.	TRBV28	TRBJ1-1	.	CASSSGAQGTTAAFF
TRBD2	TRBV7-2	TRBJ2-5	.	CASSSGLAGQETQYF
.	TRBV24-1	TRBJ1-2	.	CATSDTDSSYGYTF
TRBD2	TRBV30	TRBJ2-7	.	CAWRAGWGREQYF
TRBD2	TRBV7-2	TRBJ2-2	.	CASSGPSGVNTGELFF
.	TRBV5-4	TRBJ2-7	.	CASSASDGDYEQYF
.	TRBV29-1	TRBJ2-3	.	CSVVAPTALATDTQYF
TRBD1	TRBV6-5	TRBJ2-1	.	CASTRGRDNEQFF